The entry below gives a single T cell receptor beta chain sequence along with its context. The data originate from a study of blood T cells in healthy people across ages. A sample-barcoded 5' primer and a J-beta primer mix were used in a second PCR of about 7 to 11 cycles. MiXCR, applied by TCRdb to the 5' RACE reads, yields one record per CDR3 protein. This table holds 650,000 to 1,000,000 distinct CDR3 sequences, about 36% found once. The receptor was derived from a man aged 18 to 35 in good health. The sequenced sample was blood.

CDR3 region: CSASVGMGGYTF. The CDR3 DNA follows: TGCAGTGCGAGTGTTGGGATGGGTGGCTACACCTTC. The V and J genes are TRBV20-1 and TRBJ1-2; D remains unclear. CDR1 is DFQATT and CDR2 is SNEGSKA in the germline V gene (reference sequence). CDR3 size: 12 residues. Trimming took off 6 bases at V and 7 bases at J, with 15 bases between the two ends.